This T cell receptor (beta chain) originates from a study of T cells in Graves' hyperthyroidism and ophthalmopathy. Uncontrolled infection, other autoimmune disease, pregnancy or lactation led to exclusion. The study based diagnoses on clinical symptoms, serum thyroxine and TRAb, thyroid ultrasound and orbital computed tomography. Source material for PBMCs was around 10 ml fresh peripheral blood. Regarding this clonotype: What it binds is unknown.

Germline V lookup: CDR1 LGHNA, CDR2 YNFKEQ. The V and J ends lost 1 base and 6 bases respectively, with 12 bases between them. CDR3 length: 14 residues. General observations from the study: Blood also carried most thyroid clonotypes expanded above 0.001.

From RNA transcripts, TCR beta CDR3 regions were amplified. Using the HTBI primer set, a first-round RT-PCR was run on the TCR CDR3. TCRdb fed the multiplex PCR reads into MiXCR, producing one record per CDR3 protein. The table shows more than 500,000 distinct CDR3 sequences, with more than 15% occurring only once. This sequence originates from a woman aged 25 to 39 with Graves' ophthalmopathy. The specimen was blood. The chain is built from TRBV4-2 and TRBJ1-1; no definite D call. DNA of the CDR3: TGTGCCAGCAGCCAAGTAATGGAGCCTCCTGAAGCTTTCTTT. It yields the protein CASSQVMEPPEAFF.